The clone carrying this T cell receptor beta chain was detected a few times. Its target is not known. Germline CDR1 and CDR2: SGHTA and FQGNSA. Trimming left V 1 base short and J 4 bases short, with 11 bases between. The CDR3 totals 14 residues. Profiled with immunoSEQ multiplex PCR; TCRdb holds only in-frame clones, not every one. Counted here are over 10,000 clones, over 60% occurring once; the ten biggest clones make up about 15%. These data are taken from a study of CD4+ T cells in melanoma. Study findings and constraints: In melanoma, neoantigen-specific CD4+ T cells reportedly differed in differentiation state. CD8+ T cell, macrophage and B cell function reportedly correlated with neoantigen-specific CD4+ T cells.

This clonotype was obtained from a human donor with melanoma. The material sequenced was cells from a culture (not recorded whether cultured in vitro). The chain has TRBV7-2 and TRBJ2-7; D gene unclear. The CDR3 sequence: CASSLGAGVYEQYF. CDR3 DNA sequence: TGTGCCAGCAGCTTAGGGGCCGGAGTATACGAGCAGTACTTC.